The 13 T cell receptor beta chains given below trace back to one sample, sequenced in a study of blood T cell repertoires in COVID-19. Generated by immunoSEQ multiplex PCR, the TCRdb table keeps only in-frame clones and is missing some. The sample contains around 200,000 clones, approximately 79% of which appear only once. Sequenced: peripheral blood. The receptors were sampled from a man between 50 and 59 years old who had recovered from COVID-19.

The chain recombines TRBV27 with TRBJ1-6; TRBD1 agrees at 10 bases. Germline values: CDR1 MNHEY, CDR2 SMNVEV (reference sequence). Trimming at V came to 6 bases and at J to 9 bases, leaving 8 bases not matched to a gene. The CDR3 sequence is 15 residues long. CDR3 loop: CASSRQGAWGSPLHF. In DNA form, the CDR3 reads TGTGCCAGCAGCAGACAGGGGGCGTGGGGTTCACCCCTCCACTTT.

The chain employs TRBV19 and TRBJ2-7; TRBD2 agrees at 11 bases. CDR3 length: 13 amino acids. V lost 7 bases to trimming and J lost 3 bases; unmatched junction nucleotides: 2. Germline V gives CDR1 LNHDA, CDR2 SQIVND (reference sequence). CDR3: CASTTSGGYEQYF. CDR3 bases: TGTGCCAGTACCACTAGCGGGGGCTACGAGCAGTACTTC.

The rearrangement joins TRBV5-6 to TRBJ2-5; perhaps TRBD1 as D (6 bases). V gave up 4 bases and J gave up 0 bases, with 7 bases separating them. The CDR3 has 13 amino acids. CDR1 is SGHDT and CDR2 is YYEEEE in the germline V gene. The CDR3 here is CASSHRDQETQYF. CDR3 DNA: TGTGCCAGCAGCCACAGGGACCAAGAGACCCAGTACTTC.

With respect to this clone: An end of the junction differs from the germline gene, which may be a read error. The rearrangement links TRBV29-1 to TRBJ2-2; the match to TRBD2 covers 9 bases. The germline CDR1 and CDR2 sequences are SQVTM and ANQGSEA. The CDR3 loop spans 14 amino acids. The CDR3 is CSVEAGGRTGELFF. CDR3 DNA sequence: TGCAGCGTCGAAGCGGGGGGAAGGACCGGGGAGCTGTTTTTT.

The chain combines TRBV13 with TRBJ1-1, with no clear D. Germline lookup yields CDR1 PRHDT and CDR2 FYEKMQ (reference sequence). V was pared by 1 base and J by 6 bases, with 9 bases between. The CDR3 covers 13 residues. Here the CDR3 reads CASSLESTSEAFF. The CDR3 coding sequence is TGTGCCAGCAGCTTAGAGTCTACCTCTGAAGCTTTCTTT.

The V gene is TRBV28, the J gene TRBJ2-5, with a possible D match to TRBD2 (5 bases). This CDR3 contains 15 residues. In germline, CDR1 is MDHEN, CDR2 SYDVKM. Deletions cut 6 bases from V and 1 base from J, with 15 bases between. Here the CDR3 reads CASSPSDGLQETQYF. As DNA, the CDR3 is TGTGCCAGCAGCCCATCAGACGGACTCCAAGAGACCCAGTACTTC.

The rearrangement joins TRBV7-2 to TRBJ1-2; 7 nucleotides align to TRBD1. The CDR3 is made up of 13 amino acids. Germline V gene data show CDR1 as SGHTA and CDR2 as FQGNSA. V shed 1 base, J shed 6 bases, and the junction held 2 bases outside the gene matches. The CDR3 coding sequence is TGTGCCAGCAGCTTAGTAGGGGGCCATGGCTACACCTTC. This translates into CASSLVGGHGYTF.

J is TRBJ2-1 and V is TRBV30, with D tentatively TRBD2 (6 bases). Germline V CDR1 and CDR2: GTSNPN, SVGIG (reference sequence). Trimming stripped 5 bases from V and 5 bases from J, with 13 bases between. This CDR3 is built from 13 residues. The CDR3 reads CAWSSGLNNEQFF. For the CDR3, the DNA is TGTGCCTGGTCCTCGGGACTCAACAATGAGCAGTTCTTC. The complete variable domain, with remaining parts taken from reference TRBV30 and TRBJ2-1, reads SQTIHQWPATLVQPVGSPLSLECTVEGTSNPNLYWYRQAAGRGLQLLFYSVGIGQISSEVPQNLSASRPQDRQFILSSKKLLLSDSGFYLCAWSSGLNNEQFFGPGTRLTVL.

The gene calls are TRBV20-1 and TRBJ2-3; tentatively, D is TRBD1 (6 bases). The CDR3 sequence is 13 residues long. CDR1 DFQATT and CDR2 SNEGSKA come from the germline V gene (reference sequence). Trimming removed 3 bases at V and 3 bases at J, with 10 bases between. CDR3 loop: CSASAQGTDTQYF. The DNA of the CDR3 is TGCAGTGCTAGTGCACAGGGTACAGATACGCAGTATTTT.

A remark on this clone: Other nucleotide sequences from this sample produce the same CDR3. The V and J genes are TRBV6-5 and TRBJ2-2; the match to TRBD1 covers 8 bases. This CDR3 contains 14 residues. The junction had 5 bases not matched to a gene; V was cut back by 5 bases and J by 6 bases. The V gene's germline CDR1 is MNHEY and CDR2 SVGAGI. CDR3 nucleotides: TGTGCCAGCAGTCGACAGGGGAGGTCCGGGGAGCTGTTTTTT. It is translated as CASSRQGRSGELFF.

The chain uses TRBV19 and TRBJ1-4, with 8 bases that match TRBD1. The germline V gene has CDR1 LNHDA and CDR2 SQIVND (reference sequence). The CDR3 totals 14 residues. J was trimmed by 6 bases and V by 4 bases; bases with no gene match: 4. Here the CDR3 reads CASSTGTGDEKLFF. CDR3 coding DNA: TGTGCCAGTAGTACAGGGACAGGTGATGAAAAACTGTTTTTT.

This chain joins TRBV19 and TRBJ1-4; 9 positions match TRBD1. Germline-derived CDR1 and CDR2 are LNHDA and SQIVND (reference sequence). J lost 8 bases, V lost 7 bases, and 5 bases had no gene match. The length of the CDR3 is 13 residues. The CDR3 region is CASKGTGHEKLFF. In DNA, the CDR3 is TGTGCCAGTAAAGGGACAGGGCACGAAAAACTGTTTTTT.

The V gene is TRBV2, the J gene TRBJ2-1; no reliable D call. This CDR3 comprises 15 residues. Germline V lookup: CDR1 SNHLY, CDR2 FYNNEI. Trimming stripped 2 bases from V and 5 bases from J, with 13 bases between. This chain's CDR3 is CASSELAQNHNEQFF. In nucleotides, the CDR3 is TGTGCCAGCAGTGAACTCGCCCAGAACCACAATGAGCAGTTCTTC.